Below are 8 T cell receptor beta chains sequenced from a single sample in a study of blood T cell repertoires in COVID-19. Generated by immunoSEQ multiplex PCR, the TCRdb table keeps only in-frame clones and is missing some. In the table there are tens of thousands of clones, roughly three quarters of which are singletons. Material: peripheral blood. The receptors here all came from a man between 65 and 80 years old with COVID-19, enrolled during active disease.

A few counts support this clone. This sequence joins TRBV24-1 and TRBJ2-7; D possibly corresponds to TRBD1 (6 bases). CDR1 and CDR2 from the germline V gene are KGHDR and SFDVKD. Deletions cut 4 bases from V and 1 base from J, with 10 bases between. The CDR3 contains 14 residues. CDR3 nucleotide sequence: TGTGCCACCAGTGAGACAGGAGGATCCTACGAGCAGTACTTC. Its protein product is CATSETGGSYEQYF.

The rearrangement links TRBV18 to TRBJ2-1, with no clear D. The germline CDR1 and CDR2 sequences are KGHSH and LQKENI. CDR3 length: 14 residues. V was shortened by 3 bases and J by 4 bases, with 10 bases between the two germline ends. The CDR3 protein is CASSPQSLYNEQFF. DNA of the CDR3: TGTGCCAGCTCACCTCAATCATTGTACAATGAGCAGTTCTTC.

The chain joins TRBV2 to TRBJ1-1, with a tentative D call TRBD1 (5 bases). Trimming shortened V by 3 bases and J by 4 bases, and 15 bases separated the two germline ends. This CDR3 is 15 amino acids long. The germline V gene encodes CDR1 SNHLY and CDR2 FYNNEI. CDR3: CASSDRGAGGTEAFF. CDR3 nucleotides: TGTGCCAGCAGTGATCGAGGGGCGGGGGGCACTGAAGCTTTCTTT.

This chain connects TRBV28 to TRBJ1-1, with TRBD1 matching over 8 bases. CDR1 and CDR2 from the germline V gene are MDHEN and SYDVKM. CDR3 length: 16 residues. The trim removed 6 bases at V and 1 base at J, leaving 10 bases unmatched. This CDR3 reads CASRIPGGVRNTEAFF. The CDR3 DNA reads as TGTGCCAGCAGGATACCAGGGGGCGTGAGGAACACTGAAGCTTTCTTT.

The chain joins TRBV5-6 to TRBJ1-1; D not resolved. Germline-derived CDR1 and CDR2 are SGHDT and YYEEEE. This CDR3 is 14 amino acids long. V lost 1 base, J lost 3 bases, and 10 bases lay in between. CDR3 protein: CASSLRGRDTEAFF. DNA of the CDR3: TGTGCCAGCAGCTTGCGGGGTAGGGACACTGAAGCTTTCTTT.

V is TRBV2 and J is TRBJ2-7, with D possibly TRBD2 on 6 matching bases. CDR3 length equals 11 residues. Germline-derived CDR1 and CDR2 are SNHLY and FYNNEI. V lost 6 bases and J 3 bases, leaving 6 bases between the germline ends. The DNA for the CDR3 is TGTGCCAGCAGGCGGGGCTACGAGCAGTACTTC. Translated, it gives CASRRGYEQYF.

Here the CDR3 DNA reads TGTGCCAGTAGTATCCCCCGACAGGGGGCTGGTGGCTACACCTTC. Translated: CASSIPRQGAGGYTF. V is TRBV19 and J is TRBJ1-2; 10 bases match TRBD1. Per the germline V gene, CDR1 is LNHDA and CDR2 is SQIVND (reference sequence). The CDR3 length is 15 residues. J gave up 7 bases and V 3 bases, and 8 bases lay outside the gene matches.

The rearrangement links TRBV7-3 to TRBJ2-3; 14 nucleotides agree with TRBD2. The V gene's germline CDR1 is SGHTA and CDR2 FQGTGA. The CDR3 has 16 residues. V lost 5 bases to trimming and J lost 4 bases; unmatched junction nucleotides: 5. Here the CDR3 DNA reads TGTGCCAGCAGCATGGGACTAGCGGGAGTTTCAGATACGCAGTATTTT. Translated: CASSMGLAGVSDTQYF.